These 12 T cell receptor beta chains share one sample of origin, sequenced in a study of T-cell reconstitution after alpha-beta-depleted transplantation in children. Unique molecular identifiers were used in preparing the TCRbeta library. TCRdb ran MiXCR on the PCR reads and lists one entry per CDR3 protein. In the table there are just over 350,000 distinct CDR3 sequences, about an eighth of which are singletons. The sample in question was PBMCs, obtained from the stem cell graft. Source of these receptors: a human donor who donated a stem cell graft to a child with Fanconi anemia.

A few counts support this clonotype. The chain links TRBV3-1 to TRBJ2-2; no clear D. Germline CDR1 reads LGHDT; CDR2 reads YNNKEL (reference sequence). The CDR3 totals 17 residues. Trimming cost V 0 bases and J 6 bases, with 17 bases left between them. In DNA, the CDR3 is TGTGCCAGCAGCCAAGATAAAGGGTATGGGGTAGCCGGGGAGCTGTTTTTT. Its translation is CASSQDKGYGVAGELFF.

This clonotype was seen a handful of times. V and J are TRBV12-3 or TRBV12-4 and TRBJ1-3; unclear D gene. The CDR3 consists of 14 residues. V gave up 6 bases and J gave up 8 bases, with 17 bases separating them. The DNA for the CDR3 is TGTGCCAGCAGCGGACGGCCCCAGAGGGACACCATATATTTT. This encodes CASSGRPQRDTIYF.

This clonotype was counted ten times or more. This chain uses TRBV29-1 with TRBJ2-1, with 8 bases aligning to TRBD1. V shed 5 bases and J 8 bases; nucleotides not matched to a gene: 5. The germline V gene has CDR1 SQVTM and CDR2 ANQGSEA. The CDR3 is 12 amino acids. The CDR3 sequence: CSVRDRGDEQFF. The CDR3 DNA is TGCAGCGTTCGTGACAGGGGCGATGAGCAGTTCTTC.

This clonotype was observed many times. The CDR3 region has the DNA TGCAGCGTTGGGGAGGGGTTCGGCCAGCCCCAGCATTTT. Protein: CSVGEGFGQPQHF. The V and J genes are TRBV29-1 and TRBJ1-5; the D gene is possibly TRBD1 (5 bases). This CDR3 comprises 13 residues. V shed 4 bases and J shed 7 bases, with 14 bases lying between them. Germline-derived CDR1 and CDR2 are SQVTM and ANQGSEA. Combining the CDR3 with reference TRBV29-1 and TRBJ1-5 gives the whole variable domain SAVISQKPSRDICQRGTSLTIQCQVDSQVTMMFWYRQQPGQSLTLIATANQGSEATYESGFVIDKFPISRPNLTFSTLTVSNMSPEDSSIYLCSVGEGFGQPQHFGDGTRLSIL.

This clonotype appeared many times. The chain couples TRBV7-2 to TRBJ1-6; the D gene is possibly TRBD1 (6 bases). Germline loops: CDR1 SGHTA, CDR2 FQGNSA. This CDR3 has 17 residues. V gave up 5 bases and J gave up 2 bases, with 16 bases separating them. CDR3 bases: TGTGCCAGCAGCCCTACCCACAGGGTGGCCTATAATTCACCCCTCCACTTT. It codes for CASSPTHRVAYNSPLHF.

The sample holds a few counts of this clonotype. V gene TRBV5-1 combines with J gene TRBJ2-1; 8 nucleotides align to TRBD1. V dropped 4 bases and J dropped 0; count of bases not matched to a gene: 6. This CDR3 has 16 amino acids. Germline V gene lookup returns CDR1 SGHRS and CDR2 YFSETQ. CDR3 protein: CASSTGQGGSYNEQFF. In DNA form, the CDR3 reads TGCGCCAGCAGCACAGGACAGGGAGGCTCCTACAATGAGCAGTTCTTC.

There are a few counts of this clonotype. The chain couples TRBV20-1 to TRBJ1-5; 7 bases align to TRBD1. Germline V gene lookup returns CDR1 DFQATT and CDR2 SNEGSKA (reference sequence). The CDR3 length is 17 residues. J was trimmed by 0 bases and V by 5 bases; bases with no gene match: 13. CDR3 DNA sequence: TGCAGTGCTCCATTCCGGGACAGATTGGGTAGCAATCAGCCCCAGCATTTT. Amino acid sequence: CSAPFRDRLGSNQPQHF.

This clonotype appeared many times. The chain links TRBV28 to TRBJ2-4; D perhaps matches TRBD1 (6 bases). The CDR3 length is 17 residues. Trimming took 0 bases from V and 3 from J, leaving 15 bases between them. The germline gives CDR1 MDHEN, CDR2 SYDVKM. CDR3 amino acids: CASSLWSGARDKNIQYF. In DNA form, the CDR3 reads TGTGCCAGCAGTTTATGGTCAGGGGCCCGAGACAAAAACATTCAGTACTTC.

This clonotype was observed a handful of times. Sequence at one end of the junction differs from germline and may be a read error. The chain joins TRBV12-3 or TRBV12-4 to TRBJ2-1; possible D gene TRBD2, 5 bases. This CDR3 comprises 18 residues. CDR3 residues: CTSSLSPGSVISYNEQFF. In nucleotides, the CDR3 is TGTACCAGCAGCCTAAGCCCTGGTAGCGTTATCTCCTACAATGAGCAGTTCTTC.

The chain employs TRBV6-4 and TRBJ2-1; D perhaps matches TRBD2 (6 bases). Trimming left V 5 bases short and J 9 bases short, with 23 bases between. The germline CDR1 and CDR2 sequences are MRHNA and SNTAGT. This CDR3 is built from 16 residues. The CDR3 nucleotides are TGTGCCAGCAGTCCGGCGGCGGGGCGTCATGTTATTGAGCAGTTCTTC. It yields the protein CASSPAAGRHVIEQFF.

Ten or more counts support this clonotype. V is TRBV7-2 and J is TRBJ2-5; D remains ambiguous. There are 11 residues in the CDR3. With 3 bases removed from V and 4 bases from J, the gap between germline ends came to 3 bases. Germline CDR1 is SGHTA and CDR2 is FQGNSA. The CDR3 nucleotides are TGTGCCAGCAGCTTTACAGAGACCCAGTACTTC. Translated: CASSFTETQYF.

The chain joins TRBV30 to TRBJ2-7; D tentatively fits TRBD1 or TRBD2 (5 bases each). This CDR3 has 14 amino acids. Germline CDR1 and CDR2: GTSNPN and SVGIG (reference sequence). V was trimmed by 6 bases and J by 12 bases, leaving 27 bases between them. The CDR3 is CACSRGTASLQVYF. As DNA, the CDR3 is TGTGCCTGTTCTCGAGGGACCGCGTCTCTGCAGGTGTACTTC.